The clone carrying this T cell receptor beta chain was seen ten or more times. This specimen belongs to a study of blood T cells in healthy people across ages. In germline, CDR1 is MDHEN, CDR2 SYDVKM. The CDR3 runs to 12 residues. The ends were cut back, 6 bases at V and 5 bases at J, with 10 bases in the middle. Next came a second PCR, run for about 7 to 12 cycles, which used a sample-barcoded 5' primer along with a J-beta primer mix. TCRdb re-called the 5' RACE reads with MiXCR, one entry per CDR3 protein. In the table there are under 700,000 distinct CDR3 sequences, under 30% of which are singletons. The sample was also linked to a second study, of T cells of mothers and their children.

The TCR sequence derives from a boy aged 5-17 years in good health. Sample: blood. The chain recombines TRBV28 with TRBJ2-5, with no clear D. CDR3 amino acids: CASSLSRETQYF. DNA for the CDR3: TGTGCCAGCAGCTTGAGTCGGGAGACCCAGTACTTC. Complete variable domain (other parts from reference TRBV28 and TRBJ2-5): DVKVTQSSRYLVKRTGEKVFLECVQDMDHENMFWYRQDPGLGLRLIYFSYDVKMKEKGDIPEGYSVSREKKERFSLILESASTNQTSMYLCASSLSRETQYFGPGTRLLVL.